This T cell receptor beta chain was captured in a study of cytomegalovirus exposure and HLA in healthy donors. General study points: Per published reports, the classifier diagnosed cytomegalovirus status with high specificity and sensitivity. CMV antigen specificity of a few CMV-associated chains was confirmed in vitro.

On this clone: The antigen is undetermined.

Libraries were prepared by immunoSEQ multiplex PCR; TCRdb keeps only in-frame clonotypes and omits some of them. The profile shows some 130,000 clones, 84% of them singletons. Germline V gene sequence: CDR1 SGHDT, CDR2 YYEEEE. CDR3 length equals 14 residues. V dropped 4 bases and J dropped 4; count of bases not matched to a gene: 4. The chain joins TRBV5-6 to TRBJ1-2; TRBD1 agrees at 10 bases. The sequence was collected from a woman in her 30s in good health and CMV-seronegative. Sequences were obtained from PBMCs. Here the CDR3 reads CASSPDRGGYGYTF. CDR3 DNA: TGTGCCAGCAGCCCGGACAGGGGGGGCTATGGCTACACCTTC.